This T cell receptor beta chain originates from a study of cytomegalovirus exposure and HLA in healthy donors. It was with 60 Vbeta and 13 Jbeta primers that the PCR ran. Sequenced by immunoSEQ multiplex PCR; TCRdb stores in-frame clones only, minus some. The repertoire holds 80,000 to 100,000 clones, with about three quarters as singletons. With respect to this clone: Its antigen is unidentified.

Germline CDR1 is MNHNY and CDR2 is SVGAGI (reference sequence). V dropped 0 bases and J dropped 2 bases, with 6 bases sitting between them. The CDR3 totals 14 residues. Study conclusions and caveats: The study recorded 150 to 200 TCR beta chains that were cytomegalovirus-associated. Most likely, a cluster of highly shared sequence variants arose as a sequencing artifact. Researchers reported in a later analysis that common viral pathogens appeared linked to several top clusters.

The TCR comes from a man aged 35-49 years in good health and CMV-seronegative. The chain couples TRBV6-6 to TRBJ2-3, with D hard to call. The sequenced sample consisted of PBMCs. As DNA, the CDR3 is TGTGCCAGCAGTTACTCCCGGTTCACAGATACGCAGTATTTT. Translating gives CASSYSRFTDTQYF.